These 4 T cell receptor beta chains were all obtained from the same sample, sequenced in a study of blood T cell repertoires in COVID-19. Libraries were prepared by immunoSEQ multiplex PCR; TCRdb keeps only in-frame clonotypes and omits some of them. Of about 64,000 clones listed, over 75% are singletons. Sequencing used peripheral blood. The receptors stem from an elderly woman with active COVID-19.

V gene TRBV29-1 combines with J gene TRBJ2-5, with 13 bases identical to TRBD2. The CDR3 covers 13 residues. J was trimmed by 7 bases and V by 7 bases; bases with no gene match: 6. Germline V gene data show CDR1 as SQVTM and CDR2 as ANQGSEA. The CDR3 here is CSAGGTSGATQYF. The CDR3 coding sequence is TGCAGCGCGGGTGGGACTAGCGGGGCGACCCAGTACTTC.

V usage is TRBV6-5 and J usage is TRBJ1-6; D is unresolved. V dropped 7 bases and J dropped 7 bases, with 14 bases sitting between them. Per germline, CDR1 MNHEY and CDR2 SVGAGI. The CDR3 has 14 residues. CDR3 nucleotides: TGTGCCAGCAATCTGGCACAACGCAATTCACCCCTCCACTTT. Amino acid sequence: CASNLAQRNSPLHF.

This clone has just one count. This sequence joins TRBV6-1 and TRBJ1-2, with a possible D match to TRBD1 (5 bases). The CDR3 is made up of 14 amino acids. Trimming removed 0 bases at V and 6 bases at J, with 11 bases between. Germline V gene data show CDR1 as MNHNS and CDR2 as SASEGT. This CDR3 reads CASSEAGLGNGYTF. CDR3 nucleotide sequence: TGTGCCAGCAGTGAAGCGGGACTGGGTAATGGCTACACCTTC.

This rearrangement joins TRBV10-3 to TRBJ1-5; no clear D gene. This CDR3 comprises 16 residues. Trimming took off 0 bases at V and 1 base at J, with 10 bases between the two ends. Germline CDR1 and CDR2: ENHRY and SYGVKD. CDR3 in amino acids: CAISESSTASNQPQHF. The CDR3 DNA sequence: TGTGCCATCAGTGAGTCGAGCACAGCCAGCAATCAGCCCCAGCATTTT.